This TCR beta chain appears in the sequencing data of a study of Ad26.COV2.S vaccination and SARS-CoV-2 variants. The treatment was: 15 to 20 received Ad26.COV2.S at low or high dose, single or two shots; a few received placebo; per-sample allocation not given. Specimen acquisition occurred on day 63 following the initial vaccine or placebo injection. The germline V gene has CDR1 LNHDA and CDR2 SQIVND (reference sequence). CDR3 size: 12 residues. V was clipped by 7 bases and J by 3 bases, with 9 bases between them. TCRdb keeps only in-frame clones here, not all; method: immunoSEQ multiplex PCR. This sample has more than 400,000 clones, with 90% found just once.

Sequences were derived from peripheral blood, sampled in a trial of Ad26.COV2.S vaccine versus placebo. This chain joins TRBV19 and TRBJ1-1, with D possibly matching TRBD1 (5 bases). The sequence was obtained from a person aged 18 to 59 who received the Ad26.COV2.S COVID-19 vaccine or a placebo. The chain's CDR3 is CASTGGDTEAFF. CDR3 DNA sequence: TGTGCCAGTACCGGGGGGGACACTGAAGCTTTCTTT.